A single sample is the source of the 21 T cell receptor beta chains below, sequenced in a study of early T cells in non-severe SARS-CoV-2 infection. TCRdb reprocessed the 5' RACE reads with MiXCR, giving one entry per CDR3 protein. The table includes 60,000 to 65,000 distinct CDR3 sequences, roughly 8.8% detected once. The specimen was whole blood. Source of these receptors: an adult who was a healthcare worker with PCR-confirmed SARS-CoV-2 infection or an uninfected control (not recorded which).

This clonotype was observed a few times. The chain carries TRBV6-1 and TRBJ2-2; D could derive from TRBD1 or TRBD2 (5 bases each). Germline V gene sequence: CDR1 MNHNS, CDR2 SASEGT. V gave up 2 bases and J gave up 5 bases, with 18 bases separating them. The length of the CDR3 is 17 residues. The CDR3 protein is CASSEFGTSGGTGELFF. DNA for the CDR3: TGTGCCAGCAGTGAATTCGGGACGTCTGGAGGTACCGGGGAGCTGTTTTTT.

This clonotype was seen a handful of times. The rearrangement uses TRBV3-1 and TRBJ2-7; D gene uncertain. V dropped 2 bases and J dropped 6 bases, with 11 bases sitting between them. CDR1 LGHDT and CDR2 YNNKEL come from the germline V gene (reference sequence). The CDR3 has 13 amino acids. This CDR3 reads CASSQSGLGEQYV. For the CDR3, the DNA is TGTGCCAGCAGCCAATCCGGGCTCGGCGAGCAGTACGTC.

This clonotype was counted a few times. The V and J genes are TRBV5-1 and TRBJ1-3; no reliable D call. The V and J ends lost 5 bases and 0 bases respectively, with 9 bases between them. CDR1 is SGHRS and CDR2 is YFSETQ in the germline V gene. This CDR3 region has 14 residues. DNA of the CDR3: TGCGCCAGCAGATACGAGCACTCTGGAAACACCATATATTTT. It specifies CASRYEHSGNTIYF. The full variable domain, with the rest looked up from reference TRBV5-1 and TRBJ1-3, is KAGVTQTPRYLIKTRGQQVTLSCSPISGHRSVSWYQQTPGQGLQFLFEYFSETQRNKGNFPGRFSGRQFSNSRSEMNVSTLELGDSALYLCASRYEHSGNTIYFGEGSWLTVV.

The chain carries TRBV30 and TRBJ1-1; D is perhaps TRBD1 (6 bases). Germline loops: CDR1 GTSNPN, CDR2 SVGIG (reference sequence). The CDR3 is made up of 14 amino acids. V shed 3 bases and J shed 1 base, with 12 bases lying between them. CDR3 DNA: TGTGCCTGGAGGGTGGCGGACAGGAACACTGAAGCTTTCTTT. It encodes CAWRVADRNTEAFF.

This sequence joins TRBV2 and TRBJ2-7; D not resolved. The CDR3 sequence is 12 residues long. Between the trimmed V and J ends, which lost 3 bases and 3 bases, there was a span of 6 bases. Germline assignment: CDR1 SNHLY and CDR2 FYNNEI. CDR3 nucleotide sequence: TGTGCCAGCAGTGATAAGGGCTACGAGCAGTACGTC. It yields the protein CASSDKGYEQYV.

In its sample, this clonotype was seen many times. The V gene is TRBV2, the J gene TRBJ1-1; D is possibly TRBD1 (6 bases). Germline V gene sequence: CDR1 SNHLY, CDR2 FYNNEI. The length of the CDR3 is 14 residues. V shed 4 bases and J shed 11 bases, with 20 bases lying between them. The CDR3 spells CASSGLPQGSLAFF. CDR3 in DNA: TGTGCCAGCAGTGGCCTACCGCAGGGGTCCTTGGCTTTCTTT.

In this sample, this clonotype turned up a few times. The V and J genes are TRBV5-5 and TRBJ2-1, with 8 bases lining up with TRBD2. V was pared by 4 bases and J by 6 bases, with 6 bases of the junction left unmatched. This CDR3 region has 14 residues. Germline loops: CDR1 SGHKS, CDR2 YYEKEE (reference sequence). CDR3 loop: CASSPLAGSNEQFF. As DNA, the CDR3 is TGTGCCAGCAGCCCTTTAGCGGGGAGCAATGAGCAGTTCTTC. Full variable domain (missing parts from reference TRBV5-5 and TRBJ2-1): DAGVTQSPTHLIKTRGQQVTLRCSPISGHKSVSWYQQVLGQGPQFIFQYYEKEERGRGNFPDRFSARQFPNYSSELNVNALLLGDSALYLCASSPLAGSNEQFFGPGTRLTVL.

The gene calls are TRBV12-3 or TRBV12-4 and TRBJ2-1; either TRBD1 or TRBD2 may fit D (6 bases each). The CDR3 runs 21 residues. V was shortened by 1 base and J by 0 bases, with 25 bases between the two germline ends. The CDR3 sequence is CASSLGTNLILTDSSYNEQFF. The CDR3 DNA reads as TGTGCCAGCAGTTTAGGGACTAACCTCATTTTAACGGACAGCTCCTACAATGAGCAGTTCTTC.

This clonotype turned up a few times. The genes are TRBV12-3 or TRBV12-4 and TRBJ2-3, with TRBD2 identical over 14 bases. CDR3 length: 17 amino acids. J lost 5 bases, V lost 5 bases, and 9 bases had no gene match. CDR3: CASSGEGLAGGGDTQYF. CDR3 in DNA: TGTGCCAGCAGTGGAGAAGGACTAGCGGGGGGTGGAGATACGCAGTATTTT.

This clonotype has ten or more counts. This chain connects TRBV12-3 or TRBV12-4 to TRBJ1-2; 8 bases align to TRBD1. Trimming removed 7 bases from V and 7 bases from J; junction bases left unmatched: 8. The CDR3 spans 13 residues. The CDR3 bases are TGTGCCAGCACCAAACAGGGGGAGGGTGGCTACACCTTC. Translating it yields CASTKQGEGGYTF.

Comments on this clonotype: No conserved phenylalanine or tryptophan ends this CDR3, so it is likely a read error. The rearrangement joins TRBV24-1 to TRBJ2-6; the D gene is possibly TRBD2 (6 bases). The length of the CDR3 is 16 residues. Trimming took off 6 bases at V and 0 bases at J, with 11 bases between the two ends. The germline gives CDR1 KGHDR, CDR2 SFDVKD. This CDR3 is CATSMGGASGANVLTS. CDR3 nucleotides: TGTGCCACCAGTATGGGGGGAGCCTCTGGGGCCAACGTCCTGACTTCC.

This clonotype showed up just a few times. The V gene is TRBV12-3 or TRBV12-4, the J gene TRBJ1-1, with a tentative D call TRBD1 (5 bases). The V end lost 4 bases, the J end lost 5 bases, and 17 bases lay between the germline ends. This CDR3 has 15 amino acids. CDR3 amino acids: CASSSTATRGTEAFF. In DNA form, the CDR3 reads TGTGCCAGCAGTTCCACAGCGACGAGGGGTACTGAAGCTTTCTTT.

The chain is built from TRBV13 and TRBJ2-1, with 8 bases that match TRBD2. V was clipped by 5 bases and J by 3 bases; unmatched bases: 9. CDR1 and CDR2 (germline): PRHDT, FYEKMQ (reference sequence). The CDR3 contains 16 residues. The CDR3 DNA sequence: TGTGCCAGCAGCCCTGCAGCGGGGGTCCACTACAATGAGCAGTTCTTC. This encodes CASSPAAGVHYNEQFF.

There are many counts of this clonotype. The chain recombines TRBV7-9 with TRBJ1-1; 10 bases line up with TRBD1. After removal of 6 bases from V and 4 bases from J, the junction contained 2 bases not matched to a gene. This CDR3 has 13 residues. CDR1 is SEHNR and CDR2 is FQNEAQ in the germline V gene (reference sequence). CDR3 DNA sequence: TGTGCCAGCAGGAGGACAGGGGGCACTGAAGCTTTCTTT. It translates to CASRRTGGTEAFF. The full variable domain, completed using reference TRBV7-9 and TRBJ1-1, is DTGVSQNPRHKITKRGQNVTFRCDPISEHNRLYWYRQTLGQGPEFLTYFQNEAQLEKSRLLSDRFSAERPKGSFSTLEIQRTEQGDSAMYLCASRRTGGTEAFFGQGTRLTVV.

This clonotype was counted a few times. The chain carries TRBV12-3 or TRBV12-4 and TRBJ2-1, with D hard to call. This CDR3 is built from 13 residues. Trimming stripped 6 bases from V and 3 bases from J, with 9 bases between. CDR3 loop: CASSPLNYNEQFF. In nucleotides, the CDR3 is TGTGCCAGCAGCCCCTTAAACTACAATGAGCAGTTCTTC.

The rearrangement joins TRBV27 to TRBJ2-1; D gene uncertain. The CDR3 is 15 amino acids. The V end was cut by 5 bases, the J end by 5 bases, with 16 bases between. Germline assignment: CDR1 MNHEY and CDR2 SMNVEV (reference sequence). Here the CDR3 reads CASSPEGGPNNEQFF. Here the CDR3 DNA reads TGTGCCAGCAGTCCCGAAGGTGGCCCCAACAATGAGCAGTTCTTC.

About this clonotype itself: Relative to the germline gene, one junction end is altered; a read error may explain this. The V call is TRBV2, the J call TRBJ2-1, with 9 bases identical to TRBD1. This CDR3 spans 15 amino acids. Germline V CDR1 and CDR2: SNHLY, FYNNEI. This chain's CDR3 is CASREDRGRYNEQFF. The CDR3 DNA reads TGTGCCAGCAGGGAAGACAGGGGGAGGTACAATGAGCAGTTCTTC.

This clonotype was detected many times. The J gene is TRBJ2-3, the V gene TRBV2; 9 bases are shared with TRBD2. Germline V gives CDR1 SNHLY, CDR2 FYNNEI. The CDR3 extends over 16 amino acids. V gave up 5 bases and J gave up 5 bases; unmatched junction bases: 11. CDR3 DNA: TGTGCCAGCAGTAGGACGCCGGGACTAGCCGGAGATACGCAGTATTTT. It encodes CASSRTPGLAGDTQYF.

In this sample, this clonotype turned up a few times. This rearrangement joins TRBV27 to TRBJ2-3, with no clear D. The CDR3 is 15 residues long. The V gene's germline CDR1 is MNHEY and CDR2 SMNVEV (reference sequence). V shed 2 bases and J shed 2 bases, with 11 bases lying between them. CDR3 bases: TGTGCCAGCAGTTTAGCACCTCTCAACACAGATACGCAGTATTTT. Translating it yields CASSLAPLNTDTQYF.

This clonotype was counted between two and nine times. V usage is TRBV10-3 and J usage is TRBJ1-1; TRBD1 is a possible D gene (6 bases). This CDR3 region has 14 residues. With 3 bases removed from V and 4 bases from J, the gap between germline ends came to 12 bases. The germline V gene encodes CDR1 ENHRY and CDR2 SYGVKD. The CDR3 DNA reads as TGTGCCATCAGTGAAGGGGGGTTCGGCACTGAAGCTTTCTTT. This encodes CAISEGGFGTEAFF.

This clonotype was picked up many times. The gene calls are TRBV6-6 and TRBJ1-1, with a tentative D call TRBD1 (5 bases). Deletions cut 11 bases from V and 6 bases from J, with 13 bases between. This CDR3 has 11 residues. Germline-derived CDR1 and CDR2 are MNHNY and SVGAGI (reference sequence). The CDR3 protein is CAFGTGSEAFF. CDR3 nucleotide sequence: TGTGCCTTTGGGACGGGGTCTGAAGCTTTCTTT.